This TCR beta chain was documented in a study of T cells in Graves' hyperthyroidism and ophthalmopathy (dated by TCRdb to about 2019). Regarding the complete study: Peripheral blood was collected at initial diagnosis, before any treatment. The 100 or so discovery patients were divided at random into training and test sets in a 7:3 ratio. TCR Vbeta CDR3 sequencing of some 140 peripheral blood samples (over 40 ophthalmopathy, 75 to 80 hyperthyroidism and roughly 17 progressor patients) is reported in the paper. To identify TCR V-J signatures that set the groups apart, the researchers used a discovery cohort of about a hundred patients, made up of 40 to 45 with Graves' ophthalmopathy and 57 with stable Graves' hyperthyroidism. In over five Graves' hyperthyroidism patients, the study also compared T-cell repertoires from thyroid tissue with T-cell repertoires from blood. Once sampling was done, hyperthyroidism patients were given methimazole at a starting dose of 30 mg daily, whereas ophthalmopathy patients were given high-dose intravenous methylprednisolone. Prospective prediction of ophthalmopathy was tested in an independent validation cohort of 18 to 20 hyperthyroidism patients and 15 to 17 patients who later progressed to ophthalmopathy. General study outcomes and caveats: In validation, the model predicted progression to ophthalmopathy a median of roughly six months before onset, with approximately 71% sensitivity and 72.22% specificity. A 13 V-J signature model separated ophthalmopathy from stable hyperthyroidism, with about 90% sensitivity and about 81% specificity in cross-validation and 80%/75% in testing. Sample size was not statistically predetermined, and blinding of investigators to group allocation was not performed. Most expanded thyroid clonotypes (frequency above 0.001) were also detected in blood, suggesting blood repertoires may reflect thyroid immune responses.

Ophthalmopathy patients had moderately to severely active disease, Clinical Activity Score of at least 3, NOSPECS grade of at least 4, and duration under 3 months. Any patient with an uncontrolled infection, another autoimmune disease, pregnancy or lactation was excluded. Diagnoses were established on the basis of clinical symptoms, serum thyroxine and TRAb, thyroid ultrasound, and orbital computed tomography. Ficoll-Paque density gradient centrifugation was used to isolate PBMCs from around 10 ml of fresh peripheral blood. Total RNA was extracted with Trizol reagent, and quality was checked on an Agilent 2100 Bioanalyzer. Amplification of TCR beta CDR3 regions was carried out from RNA transcripts. For the first round of RT-PCR on the TCR CDR3, the HTBI primer set was used together with the Qiagen OneStep RT-PCR kit. A second multiplex PCR round built the libraries, followed by size selection and purification. The libraries were sequenced on an Illumina HiSeq2000 using paired-end 100 bp reads. The authors' pipeline ran thus. SOAPnuke was used to process the raw data, with reads discarded if the reads contained adapters or uncalled bases, had a mean Phred below 15, or lacked an exact constant-primer or identifier match. COPE v1.2.5 was used to merge high-quality paired reads, and clonotypes were defined as unique nucleotide sequences. Clonotypes were aligned to IMGT TRBV, TRBD and TRBJ reference segments using MiTCR v1.1. Analysis was restricted to V-J combinations with a frequency above 0.0001, which covered roughly 99% of repertoires. A TCS score was defined as the ratio of F50 (clonal expansion) to E x V (chaos), with BLOSUM62-based TCRdist applied between CDR3 peptides within each V-J. Welch's t-statistics and random forest reduced several hundred V-J features to 13, which were used in a naive Bayes classifier (R e1071). TCRdb's own reprocessing of the public reads used fastp at Q25 and MiXCR and kept productive beta chains. Every entry covers one CDR3 protein and lists the most common genes and DNA from its rows. These V and J calls originate from TCRdb's pipeline instead of the authors' own analysis. The sample table shows under 400,000 distinct CDR3 sequences, and roughly 15% are seen once. In total, the top ten clones hold around 20% of the sample.

In the germline V gene (reference sequence), CDR1 corresponds to PRHDT and CDR2 to FYEKMQ. Spanning cysteine to phenylalanine, the CDR3 consists of 13 amino acids. Only the CDR3 part of the read is kept: 39 bases, read in frame from the first base. Trimming accounts for 5 bases at V and 4 bases at J, while the number of junction bases matched to no gene is 3. Remarks on this clonotype: Its antigen is currently not known. No much larger clonotype is one base removed from it; base qualities were not supplied.

The specimen was blood. This sequence originates from a woman in her sixties or seventies with Graves' ophthalmopathy. The chain is made from TRBV13 and TRBJ1-1; TRBD1 fits 8 bases in the junction. The sequenced DNA: TGTGCCAGCAGCATCGGACAGGGCACTGAAGCTTTCTTT. This sequence encodes CASSIGQGTEAFF.